The clone carrying this T cell receptor beta chain was detected a few times. The sample is drawn from a study of blood T cell repertoires in COVID-19. Libraries were prepared by immunoSEQ multiplex PCR; TCRdb keeps only in-frame clonotypes and omits some of them. This sample yields more than 300,000 clones, of which around four fifths are seen a single time; around 1.2% belongs to the top ten. J gave up 7 bases and V 4 bases, and 9 bases lay outside the gene matches. The CDR3 runs to 15 residues. CDR1 and CDR2 (germline): KGHDR, SFDVKD. The chain combines TRBV24-1 with TRBJ2-1, with 7 positions matching TRBD2. This TCR derives from a woman aged 45-65 years with acute or convalescent COVID-19. Sequences were obtained from peripheral blood. CDR3 amino acids: CATSDPSGGLNEQFF. In DNA form, the CDR3 reads TGTGCCACCAGTGACCCTAGCGGAGGGCTAAATGAGCAGTTCTTC.